This T cell receptor beta chain was retrieved from a study of cytomegalovirus exposure and HLA in healthy donors. Points from the study as a whole: It was shown in a later analysis that HLA-associated TCR beta chains were more clonally expanded than other, equally common chains. Across donors, sequencing depth was assumed by presence/absence analyses to be roughly uniform.

Points on this clone: Antigen unknown.

The PCR used 60 Vbeta and 13 Jbeta primers. Clones were sequenced by immunoSEQ multiplex PCR, and TCRdb holds only the in-frame ones, with some missing. The sample has approximately 190,000 clones, around 86% seen once. Sample: PBMCs. The sequence was collected from a woman under 30 in good health and CMV-seronegative.

In nucleotides, the CDR3 is TGTGCCACCTCGAAGGGGGCGAACACCGGGGAGCTGTTTTTT. It translates to CATSKGANTGELFF. This chain joins TRBV28 and TRBJ2-2; TRBD1 is a possible D gene (6 bases). CDR3 length equals 14 residues. The V end was cut by 10 bases, the J end by 0 bases, with 12 bases between. Germline V lookup: CDR1 MDHEN, CDR2 SYDVKM.